Sequencing of this T cell receptor beta chain was carried out in a study of blood T cell repertoires in COVID-19. As processed by the authors: Using reference gene primer amplification, nucleated cell counts were estimated. TCRdb's copy holds only in-frame clones and misses some; the assay was immunoSEQ multiplex PCR. The DNA was the basis for D and trimming; V, J and clone size are from that table. This table has a few hundred thousand clones, 70% to 90% appearing once. Germline assignment: CDR1 SGHTA and CDR2 FQGNSA. The CDR3 has 14 residues. Deletions cut 0 bases from V and 6 bases from J, with 11 bases between.

Material for sequencing was PBMCs or T cells enriched from blood (not recorded which). The rearrangement links TRBV7-2 to TRBJ1-1; D uncertain. This TCR came from a woman aged 25 to 39 who had recovered from COVID-19. The CDR3 is CASSLARAVPEAFF. CDR3 sequence (DNA): TGTGCCAGCAGCTTAGCGCGGGCGGTCCCTGAAGCTTTCTTT.